The clone carrying this T cell receptor (beta chain) has a handful of counts. Antigen specificity is unknown. This sample stems from a study of beta chain features in type 1 diabetes. General study findings and limits: Researchers report that Type 1 diabetes patients had moderately but significantly shorter TCRB CDR3s across all four CD4+ subsets. The naive, central memory and Treg TCRB repertoires of patients appeared to be more similar to one another than those of healthy donors. More deletions and fewer insertions at VDJ junctions were seen in type 1 diabetes patients.

It was via CD45RO/CCR7/CD25/CD127/CD95/CD27 that CD4+ naive, central memory, regulatory and stem cell-like memory cells were sorted. The isolated RNA, all of it, was reverse transcribed, so expressed TCRB transcripts were what got sequenced. TCRdb's table, derived via immunoSEQ multiplex PCR, lists solely in-frame clones and lacks some. In the table there are 250,000 to 350,000 clones, about 15% of which are singletons. CDR3 size: 17 residues. CDR1 is SGHTA and CDR2 is FQGNSA in the germline V gene. V was clipped by 5 bases and J by 9 bases; unmatched bases: 13. This sequence joins TRBV7-2 and TRBJ2-3; TRBD2 matches 14 bases. Sequenced sample: naive CD4+ T cells from blood. The receptor's source is a man aged 18-30 years with type 1 diabetes. CDR3 sequence reads: CASSGRLAGGRGLTQYF. The DNA of the CDR3 is TGTGCCAGCAGCGGCAGACTAGCGGGAGGGCGCGGTCTAACGCAGTATTTT.